Presented here are 26 T cell receptor beta chains from one specimen sequenced in a study of early T cells in non-severe SARS-CoV-2 infection. TCRdb fed the 5' RACE reads into MiXCR, producing one record per CDR3 protein. Among about 69,000 distinct CDR3 sequences listed, around a tenth were seen once. Sample: whole blood. The source of these receptors is an adult who was a healthcare worker with PCR-confirmed SARS-CoV-2 infection or an uninfected control (not recorded which).

This chain links TRBV5-1 with TRBJ2-7; no clear D gene. The CDR3 extends over 14 amino acids. V dropped 4 bases and J dropped 2 bases, with 13 bases sitting between them. Germline lookup yields CDR1 SGHRS and CDR2 YFSETQ. The CDR3 here is CASSVLMGTYEQYF. The CDR3 coding sequence is TGCGCCAGCAGCGTACTGATGGGGACCTACGAGCAGTACTTC.

This clonotype was recorded at least ten times. The V and J genes are TRBV7-6 and TRBJ1-2; TRBD1 is a possible D gene (5 bases). The CDR3 sequence is 14 residues long. V shed 4 bases and J shed 1 base, with 10 bases lying between them. The germline V gene encodes CDR1 SGHVS and CDR2 FNYEAQ. The CDR3 DNA reads TGTGCCAGCAGCTCGAGGGGCAATAACTATGGCTACACCTTC. Translated: CASSSRGNNYGYTF.

This clonotype showed up just a few times. This sequence joins TRBV14 and TRBJ1-1; possibly TRBD1 for D (6 bases). Germline V CDR1 and CDR2: SGHDN, FVKESK. V was shortened by 3 bases and J by 7 bases, with 12 bases between the two germline ends. The CDR3 runs to 13 residues. CDR3 loop: CASSQMGGGEAFF. CDR3 bases: TGTGCCAGCAGCCAGATGGGAGGGGGTGAAGCTTTCTTT.

This chain uses TRBV5-1 with TRBJ2-1; a possible D gene is TRBD2 (6 bases). Trimming left V 3 bases short and J 2 bases short, with 12 bases between. The length of the CDR3 is 15 residues. Per germline, CDR1 SGHRS and CDR2 YFSETQ. This CDR3 reads CASSSGESPYNEQFF. The CDR3 DNA reads TGCGCCAGCAGCTCGGGGGAAAGCCCCTACAATGAGCAGTTCTTC.

This clonotype was seen ten or more times. The chain couples TRBV20-1 to TRBJ2-1; 10 nucleotides line up with TRBD2. Trimming took 6 bases from V and 4 from J; bases not matched to a gene: 9. The CDR3 has 15 residues. CDR1 is DFQATT, CDR2 SNEGSKA, per germline (reference sequence). CDR3 bases: TGCAGTGCCCAAATAAGCGGGGGGGAATACAATGAGCAGTTCTTC. The encoded protein is CSAQISGGEYNEQFF.

This clonotype was seen a handful of times. One base away lies a much larger clone, so this may be a sequencing read error. The V call is TRBV3-1, the J call TRBJ2-7; the match to TRBD1 covers 8 bases. This CDR3 spans 14 amino acids. Germline trimming cut 4 bases from V and 5 bases from J; bases unmatched to any gene: 7. The germline V gene encodes CDR1 LGHDT and CDR2 YNNKEL (reference sequence). The CDR3 bases are TGTGCCAGCAGCCGGACAGGGCGCAGGAACGAGCAGTACTTC. It yields the protein CASSRTGRRNEQYF.

The chain has TRBV6-2 or TRBV6-3 and TRBJ2-1, with a possible D match to TRBD2 (6 bases). The CDR3 is 16 residues long. Germline values: CDR1 MNHEY, CDR2 SVGEGT. The germline V and J ends were trimmed by 5 bases and 4 bases, with 18 bases remaining between them. CDR3 sequence reads: CASSPGLHLGYNEQFF. CDR3 DNA sequence: TGTGCCAGCAGTCCGGGACTTCACTTAGGGTACAATGAGCAGTTCTTC.

Concerning this clonotype itself: A much larger clone differs from this one at a single base, so this may be a read error. The rearrangement links TRBV5-4 to TRBJ2-5, with D possibly being TRBD1 or TRBD2 (5 bases each). CDR3 size: 15 residues. From germline, CDR1 is SGHNT and CDR2 YYREEE (reference sequence). V was trimmed by 0 bases and J by 4 bases, leaving 13 bases between them. CDR3 DNA sequence: TGTGCCAGCAGCTTGGAAACTAGTGGGGGAGAGACCCAGTACTTC. This translates into CASSLETSGGETQYF.

There are many counts of this clonotype. This chain connects TRBV3-1 to TRBJ1-2; tentatively, D is TRBD1 (5 bases). Trimming pared 1 base from V and 8 bases from J, leaving 14 bases between. The germline V gene encodes CDR1 LGHDT and CDR2 YNNKEL (reference sequence). The CDR3 is 14 amino acids. The CDR3 spells CASSQGRAGKGYTF. The DNA for the CDR3 is TGTGCCAGCAGCCAAGGGAGGGCAGGGAAAGGCTACACCTTC.

Ten or more counts support this clonotype. The chain joins TRBV6-6 to TRBJ2-7; the match to TRBD2 covers 13 bases. V shed 6 bases and J 3 bases; nucleotides not matched to a gene: 2. This CDR3 contains 14 residues. Germline CDR1 reads MNHNY; CDR2 reads SVGAGI (reference sequence). CDR3 sequence reads: CASSWTSGSYEQYF. The CDR3 nucleotides read TGTGCCAGCAGCTGGACTAGCGGGAGCTACGAGCAGTACTTC.

This clonotype was found a few times. The rearrangement uses TRBV5-5 and TRBJ2-5; the match to TRBD1 covers 8 bases. From germline, CDR1 is SGHKS and CDR2 YYEKEE (reference sequence). Unmatched junction bases numbered 0, after V lost 1 base and J lost 1 base. The CDR3 length is 14 residues. The CDR3 region is CASSLTGGQETQYF. Here the CDR3 DNA reads TGTGCCAGCAGCTTGACAGGGGGCCAAGAGACCCAGTACTTC.

This clonotype was counted at least ten times. The CDR3 DNA is TGTGCCAGCAGTTACTCGATAGGGAATGAGCAGTTCTTC. This codes for CASSYSIGNEQFF. The chain has TRBV6-6 and TRBJ2-1, with D hard to call. This CDR3 contains 13 residues. CDR1 and CDR2 (germline): MNHNY, SVGAGI (reference sequence). V was trimmed by 0 bases and J by 7 bases, leaving 7 bases between them.

This clonotype occurred many times. The CDR3 reads CASKGNEQFF. CDR3 DNA sequence: TGTGCCAGTAAAGGCAATGAGCAGTTCTTC. This chain uses TRBV19 with TRBJ2-1; unclear D gene. The CDR3 runs 10 residues. The ends were cut back, 7 bases at V and 6 bases at J, with 4 bases in the middle. CDR1 and CDR2 from the germline V gene are LNHDA and SQIVND (reference sequence).

This clonotype was picked up many times. The rearrangement links TRBV12-3 or TRBV12-4 to TRBJ1-5; no definite D call. The CDR3 is 13 residues long. Trimming cost V 5 bases and J 6 bases, with 11 bases left between them. CDR3 nucleotide sequence: TGTGCCAGCAGTCTGGCAGAGGGTCAGCCCCAGCATTTT. Its translation: CASSLAEGQPQHF.

For this clonotype: The junction differs from germline at one of its ends, possibly a read error. The chain carries TRBV5-6 and TRBJ2-2, with 8 bases identical to TRBD1. Germline V gene lookup returns CDR1 SGHDT and CDR2 YYEEEE. The CDR3 sequence is 15 residues long. DNA of the CDR3: TGTGCCAGCAGCACTGACAGGGGCCACACCCGGGAGCTGTTTTTT. Protein product: CASSTDRGHTRELFF.

A few counts support this clonotype. The chain is built from TRBV30 and TRBJ1-2; D is uncertain. There are 11 residues in the CDR3. Germline CDR1 GTSNPN, CDR2 SVGIG (reference sequence). V shed 4 bases and J shed 4 bases, with 7 bases lying between them. This CDR3 reads CAWKLAYGYTF. DNA of the CDR3: TGTGCCTGGAAACTCGCCTATGGCTACACCTTC. The variable domain in full, with the rest retrieved from reference TRBV30 and TRBJ1-2, is SQTIHQWPATLVQPVGSPLSLECTVEGTSNPNLYWYRQAAGRGLQLLFYSVGIGQISSEVPQNLSASRPQDRQFILSSKKLLLSDSGFYLCAWKLAYGYTFGSGTRLTVV.

This clonotype was seen ten or more times. The chain is built from TRBV6-5 and TRBJ2-1; 14 bases fit TRBD2. The CDR3 is 16 residues long. Germline assignment: CDR1 MNHEY and CDR2 SVGAGI. V gave up 6 bases and J gave up 9 bases; unmatched junction bases: 10. The CDR3 nucleotides read TGTGCCAGCAGGACGGCGGGACTAGCGGGAGAAGCTGAGCAGTTCTTC. This gives the protein CASRTAGLAGEAEQFF.

This clonotype has just a few counts. CDR3 DNA sequence: TGCAGTGCTGGCCAGGACTTGAACAATGAGCAGTTCTTC. This translates into CSAGQDLNNEQFF. The rearrangement links TRBV20-1 to TRBJ2-1; a weak D match, TRBD2 (5 bases). Germline V gives CDR1 DFQATT, CDR2 SNEGSKA (reference sequence). The CDR3 consists of 13 residues. Trimming removed 5 bases at V and 5 bases at J, with 13 bases between.

This clonotype was recorded at least ten times. The chain links TRBV6-5 to TRBJ2-1; weak D call: TRBD2 (6 bases). The V end lost 6 bases, the J end lost 2 bases, and 14 bases lay between the germline ends. The CDR3 is made up of 15 amino acids. Germline CDR1 and CDR2: MNHEY and SVGAGI. The CDR3 DNA reads as TGTGCCAGCAGGAGGAGGGAATTTCCCTACAATGAGCAGTTCTTC. Translating gives CASRRREFPYNEQFF.

With regard to this clonotype: A much larger clonotype is one base distant, so this may be a read error. As DNA, the CDR3 is TGTGCCAACAGTTACTCCGATTGGGCTACCACTGAAGCTTTCTTT. Its translation: CANSYSDWATTEAFF. The chain employs TRBV6-5 and TRBJ1-1; D unresolved. The CDR3 contains 15 residues. Germline CDR1 MNHEY, CDR2 SVGAGI.

In its sample, this clonotype was seen many times. CDR3 bases: TGTGCCAGCTCGGGGTACAATGAGCAGTTCTTC. This translates into CASSGYNEQFF. The chain recombines TRBV2 with TRBJ2-1; possibly TRBD2 for D (5 bases). Between the trimmed V and J ends, which lost 8 bases and 4 bases, there was a span of 6 bases. CDR1 and CDR2 (germline): SNHLY, FYNNEI. This CDR3 region has 11 residues. Full variable domain (rest looked up from reference TRBV2 and TRBJ2-1): EPEVTQTPSHQVTQMGQEVILRCVPISNHLYFYWYRQILGQKVEFLVSFYNNEISEKSEIFDDQFSVERPDGSNFTLKIRSTKLEDSAMYFCASSGYNEQFFGPGTRLTVL.

This chain connects TRBV20-1 to TRBJ2-2; D is unclear. Trimming pared 6 bases from V and 5 bases from J, leaving 28 bases between. This CDR3 has 18 amino acids. CDR1 and CDR2 (germline): DFQATT, SNEGSKA (reference sequence). The CDR3 loop reads CSAPAPVPSSPRTGELFF. The CDR3 DNA is TGCAGTGCCCCCGCCCCGGTCCCCAGCAGCCCGAGGACCGGGGAGCTGTTTTTT.

Only a few counts were recorded for this clonotype. The rearrangement links TRBV2 to TRBJ1-1, with D maybe TRBD1 (5 bases). Per germline, CDR1 SNHLY and CDR2 FYNNEI. The CDR3 is made up of 13 amino acids. V lost 4 bases to trimming and J lost 1 base, with 7 bases between them. The CDR3 sequence: CASSADKNTEAFF. The CDR3 DNA follows: TGTGCCAGCAGTGCGGACAAGAACACTGAAGCTTTCTTT.

The genes are TRBV7-2 and TRBJ2-7; 10 bases match TRBD2. This CDR3 has 18 amino acids. Per germline, CDR1 SGHTA and CDR2 FQGNSA. Trimming took 3 bases from V and 2 from J; bases not matched to a gene: 13. Here the CDR3 reads CASSFSLAGSFGTYEQYF. CDR3 nucleotide sequence: TGTGCCAGCAGCTTCTCACTAGCGGGATCTTTTGGTACCTACGAGCAGTACTTC.

This clonotype occurred many times. The V call is TRBV20-1, the J call TRBJ1-4; perhaps TRBD1 as D (6 bases). Trimming removed 4 bases from V and 11 bases from J, with 14 bases in between. The germline CDR1 and CDR2 sequences are DFQATT and SNEGSKA (reference sequence). The CDR3 runs 12 residues. The CDR3: CSAKQGMGKLFF. The CDR3 nucleotides are TGCAGTGCTAAACAGGGAATGGGGAAACTGTTTTTT.

The sample holds many counts of this clonotype. The rearrangement joins TRBV18 to TRBJ1-4; D may be TRBD1 (6 bases). Germline loops: CDR1 KGHSH, CDR2 LQKENI. V lost 1 base and J lost 5, with 23 bases in between. The CDR3 has 19 amino acids. CDR3 sequence (DNA): TGTGCCAGCTCACCACTAAGTCGAATGGGACAAGGGGAAAATGAAAAACTGTTTTTT. Residues: CASSPLSRMGQGENEKLFF.